This T cell receptor beta chain was profiled in a study (dated by TCRdb to the early 2020s). General study outcomes and caveats: Further investigation, including longitudinal sampling and assessment of a control group, is stated by the authors to be required.

Points on this clone: It lacks a known antigen. Base qualities are missing; no much larger clone stands one base away.

Taken from cysteine to phenylalanine, the CDR3 has 16 residues. This entry keeps only the CDR3 DNA: 48 bases, framed from base 1. From a lookup of the germline V gene, CDR1 and CDR2 are SNHLY and FYNNEI. After removal of 3 bases from V and 1 base from J, the junction retains 5 bases not matched to a gene. Survey-level sequencing on the immunoSEQ platform was used to profile the TCR beta chain repertoires. In the paper's pipeline: Repertoire diversity was quantified by the inverse Simpson index, and CDR3 amino acid length spectratypes and V-J pairing frequencies were compared. TCR beta CDR3 sequences were matched against VDJdb to annotate clonotypes specific to SARS-CoV-2, CMV, influenza A and EBV. TCRdb retrieved this table from immuneACCESS and kept in-frame rearrangements only. Not all clones are present; in checked studies, unresolved V genes account for under half, and no reason is known for the remainder. From that table come the V and J calls and clone size; the DNA was used to work out D and trimming. In all, the sample holds 68,000 or so clones, and roughly 95% of those were seen once. The ten largest account for 4% to 5% of the sample.

PBMCs were isolated from peripheral blood, and genomic DNA from unsorted PBMCs was used for TCR beta sequencing. Material for sequencing was PBMCs. The chain joins TRBV2 to TRBJ1-5, with 8 junctional bases fitting TRBD1. The clonotype comes from a man in his forties or fifties with rheumatoid arthritis. The CDR3 reads CASSERQGMSNQPQHF. The bases are TGTGCCAGCAGTGAGAGACAGGGGATGAGCAATCAGCCCCAGCATTTT.